The TCR beta chain described here comes from a study of blood T cells in healthy people across ages. With a J-beta primer mix and a sample-barcoded 5' primer, a second PCR ran about 6 to 11 cycles. A single record per CDR3 protein comes from TCRdb applying MiXCR to the 5' RACE reads. The sample records 1.5 million to 2 million distinct CDR3 sequences, approximately 30% being singletons. The donors, healthy Caucasians from Russia, were aged about 6 to 100. V was clipped by 3 bases and J by 1 base, with 6 bases between them. This CDR3 contains 13 residues. Sequencing input: blood. V gene TRBV12-3 or TRBV12-4 combines with J gene TRBJ1-1; D call uncertain. This receptor was obtained from a young woman in good health. The CDR3, as DNA: TGTGCCAGCAGTTTTGAAGAGAACACTGAAGCTTTCTTT. Its translation: CASSFEENTEAFF.